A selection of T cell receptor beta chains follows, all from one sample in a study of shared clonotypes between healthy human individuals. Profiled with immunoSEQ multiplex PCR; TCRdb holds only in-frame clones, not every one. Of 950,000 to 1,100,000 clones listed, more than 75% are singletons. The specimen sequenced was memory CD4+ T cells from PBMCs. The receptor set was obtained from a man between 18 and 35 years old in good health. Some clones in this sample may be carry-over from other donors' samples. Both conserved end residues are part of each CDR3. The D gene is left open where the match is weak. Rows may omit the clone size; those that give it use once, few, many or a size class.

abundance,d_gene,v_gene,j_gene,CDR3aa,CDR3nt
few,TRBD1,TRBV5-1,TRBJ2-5,CASSSKDRGQETQYF,TGCGCCAGCAGCTCGAAGGACAGGGGACAAGAGACCCAGTACTTC
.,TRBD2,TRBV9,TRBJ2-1,CASSELAGPLSEQFF,TGTGCCAGCAGCGAACTAGCGGGCCCCCTCAGTGAGCAGTTCTTC
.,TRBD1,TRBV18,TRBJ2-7,CASSHGQAESYEQYF,TGTGCCAGCTCACATGGACAGGCGGAGTCCTACGAGCAGTACTTC
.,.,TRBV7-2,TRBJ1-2,CASSPSVAAGGYTF,TGTGCCAGCAGCCCCTCCGTAGCGGCGGGAGGCTACACCTTC
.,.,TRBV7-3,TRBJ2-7,CASSQGPGSEQYF,TGTGCCAGCAGCCAGGGGCCGGGCAGCGAGCAGTACTTC
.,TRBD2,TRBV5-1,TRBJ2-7,CASSPIAGGNGEQYF,TGCGCCAGCAGCCCGATAGCGGGAGGGAATGGCGAGCAGTACTTC
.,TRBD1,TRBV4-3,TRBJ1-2,CASSQRLGQGFNYGYTF,TGCGCCAGCAGCCAGAGGCTGGGACAGGGGTTTAACTATGGCTACACCTTC
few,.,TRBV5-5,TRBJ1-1,CASSLAGWDTEAFF,TGTGCCAGCAGCTTGGCCGGTTGGGACACTGAAGCTTTCTTT
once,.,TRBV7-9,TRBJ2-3,CASSPGRDVTDTQYF,TGTGCCAGCAGCCCGGGGCGGGACGTCACAGATACGCAGTATTTT
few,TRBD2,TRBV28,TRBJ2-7,CASSLGGRKEYF,TGTGCCAGCAGTTTAGGCGGGAGGAAGGAGTACTTC
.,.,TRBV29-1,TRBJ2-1,CSVSNGEQFF,TGCAGCGTTTCCAATGGTGAGCAGTTCTTC
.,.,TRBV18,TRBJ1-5,CASSPSVRGGNQPQHF,TGTGCCAGCTCACCAAGCGTCAGGGGTGGCAATCAGCCCCAGCATTTT
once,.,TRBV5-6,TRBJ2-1,CASSLGGISNNEQFF,TGTGCCAGCAGCTTGGGGGGGATCAGCAACAATGAGCAGTTCTTC
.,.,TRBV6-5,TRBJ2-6,CASRQSGANVLTF,TGTGCCAGTCGCCAATCCGGGGCCAACGTCCTGACTTTC
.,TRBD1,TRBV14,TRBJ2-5,CASSQGRQGETQYF,TGTGCCAGCAGCCAAGGGAGACAGGGGGAGACCCAGTACTTC
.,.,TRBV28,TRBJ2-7,CASSLQNYEQYF,TGTGCCAGCAGTTTACAAAACTACGAGCAGTACTTC
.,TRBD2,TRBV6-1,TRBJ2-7,CASKLAGAYEQYF,TGTGCCAGCAAACTAGCGGGAGCCTACGAGCAGTACTTC
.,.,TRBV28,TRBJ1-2,CASSPKPGLSLPYGYTF,TGTGCCAGCAGTCCTAAACCGGGACTAAGTCTCCCCTATGGCTACACCTTC
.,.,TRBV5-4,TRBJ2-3,CASSFPGGLSTDTQYF,TGTGCCAGCAGCTTCCCCGGGGGGCTTAGCACAGATACGCAGTATTTT
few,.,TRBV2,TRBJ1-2,CASVRGVTGLLRYTF,TGTGCCAGCGTCCGAGGGGTGACAGGACTTTTGCGATACACCTTC
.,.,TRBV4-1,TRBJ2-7,CASSQGSDAQLYEQYF,TGCGCCAGCAGCCAAGGCTCGGACGCTCAACTCTACGAGCAGTACTTC
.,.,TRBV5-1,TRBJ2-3,CASSSNPGGIPFDTQYF,TGCGCCAGCAGCTCAAACCCCGGAGGTATCCCGTTCGATACGCAGTATTTT
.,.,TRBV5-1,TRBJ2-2,CASSADRNTGELFF,TGCGCCAGCAGCGCCGACAGGAACACCGGGGAGCTGTTTTTT
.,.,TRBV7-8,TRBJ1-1,CASSLAAAEAFF,TGTGCCAGCAGCTTAGCCGCAGCTGAAGCTTTCTTT
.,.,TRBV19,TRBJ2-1,CASSPLVEASSYNEQFF,TGTGCCAGTAGTCCGTTGGTAGAGGCGAGCTCCTACAATGAGCAGTTCTTC
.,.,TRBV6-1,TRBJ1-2,CASSEGGRYGYTF,TGTGCCAGCAGTGAAGGGGGACGCTATGGCTACACCTTC
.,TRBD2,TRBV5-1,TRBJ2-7,CASSLAGGDSYEQYF,TGCGCCAGCAGCTTGGCGGGGGGAGATTCCTACGAGCAGTACTTC
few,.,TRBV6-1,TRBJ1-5,CASSQGVGAWQPQHF,TGTGCCAGCAGTCAAGGGGTAGGGGCTTGGCAGCCCCAGCATTTT